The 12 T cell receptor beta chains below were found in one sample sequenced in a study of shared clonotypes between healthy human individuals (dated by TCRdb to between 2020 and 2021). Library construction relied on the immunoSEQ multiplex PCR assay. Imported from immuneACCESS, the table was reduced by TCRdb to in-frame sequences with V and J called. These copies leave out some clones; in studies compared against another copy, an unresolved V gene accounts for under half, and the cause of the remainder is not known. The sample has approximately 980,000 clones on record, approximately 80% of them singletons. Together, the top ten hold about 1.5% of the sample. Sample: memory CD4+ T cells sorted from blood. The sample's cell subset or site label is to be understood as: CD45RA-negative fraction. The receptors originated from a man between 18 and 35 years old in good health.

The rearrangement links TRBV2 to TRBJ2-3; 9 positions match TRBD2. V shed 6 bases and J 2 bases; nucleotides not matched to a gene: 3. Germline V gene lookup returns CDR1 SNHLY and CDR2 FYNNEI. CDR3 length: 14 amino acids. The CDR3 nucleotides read TGTGCCAGCAGGAGCGGGGGGTACACAGATACGCAGTATTTT. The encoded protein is CASRSGGYTDTQYF.

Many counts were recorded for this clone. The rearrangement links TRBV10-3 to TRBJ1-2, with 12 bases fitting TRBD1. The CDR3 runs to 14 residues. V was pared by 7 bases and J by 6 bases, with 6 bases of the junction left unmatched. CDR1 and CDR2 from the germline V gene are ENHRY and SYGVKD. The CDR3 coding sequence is TGTGCCATCAACCCGGGACAGGGGGCTGATGGCTACACCTTC. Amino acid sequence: CAINPGQGADGYTF.

CDR3 loop: CASSLARIQYF. Here the CDR3 DNA reads TGCGCCAGCAGTCTAGCTCGCATTCAGTACTTC. The chain joins TRBV5-1 to TRBJ2-4, with a weak D call TRBD2 (5 bases). The CDR3 loop spans 11 amino acids. V gave up 5 bases and J gave up 9 bases, with 9 bases separating them. In germline, CDR1 is SGHRS, CDR2 YFSETQ.

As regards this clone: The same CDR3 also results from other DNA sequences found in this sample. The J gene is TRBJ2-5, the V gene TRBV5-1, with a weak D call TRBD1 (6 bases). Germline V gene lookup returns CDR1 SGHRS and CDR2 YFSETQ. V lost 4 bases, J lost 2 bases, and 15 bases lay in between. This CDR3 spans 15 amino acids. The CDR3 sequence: CASSQPTGTQETQYF. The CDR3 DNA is TGCGCCAGCAGCCAGCCTACCGGGACACAAGAGACCCAGTACTTC. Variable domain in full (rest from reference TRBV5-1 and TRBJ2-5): KAGVTQTPRYLIKTRGQQVTLSCSPISGHRSVSWYQQTPGQGLQFLFEYFSETQRNKGNFPGRFSGRQFSNSRSEMNVSTLELGDSALYLCASSQPTGTQETQYFGPGTRLLVL.

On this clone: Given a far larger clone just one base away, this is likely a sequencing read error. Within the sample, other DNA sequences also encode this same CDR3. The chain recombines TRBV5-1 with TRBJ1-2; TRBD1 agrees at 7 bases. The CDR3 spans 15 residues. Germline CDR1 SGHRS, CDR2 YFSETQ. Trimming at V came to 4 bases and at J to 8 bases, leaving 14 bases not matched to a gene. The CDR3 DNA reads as TGCGCCAGCAGCCGACTCCCAGGACAGGTAGACGGCTACACCTTC. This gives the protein CASSRLPGQVDGYTF.

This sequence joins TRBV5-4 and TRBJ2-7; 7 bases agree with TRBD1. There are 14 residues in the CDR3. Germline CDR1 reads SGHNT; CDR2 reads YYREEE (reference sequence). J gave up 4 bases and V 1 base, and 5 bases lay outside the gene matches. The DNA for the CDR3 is TGTGCCAGCAGCTTGAGTCTGGGACAGTACGAGCAGTACTTC. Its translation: CASSLSLGQYEQYF.

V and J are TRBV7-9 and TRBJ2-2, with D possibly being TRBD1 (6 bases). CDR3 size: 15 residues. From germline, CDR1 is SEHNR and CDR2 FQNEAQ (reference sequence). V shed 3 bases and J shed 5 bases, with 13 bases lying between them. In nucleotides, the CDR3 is TGTGCCAGCAGCTTCGTCGGAAGGGGGACCGGGGAGCTGTTTTTT. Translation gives CASSFVGRGTGELFF.

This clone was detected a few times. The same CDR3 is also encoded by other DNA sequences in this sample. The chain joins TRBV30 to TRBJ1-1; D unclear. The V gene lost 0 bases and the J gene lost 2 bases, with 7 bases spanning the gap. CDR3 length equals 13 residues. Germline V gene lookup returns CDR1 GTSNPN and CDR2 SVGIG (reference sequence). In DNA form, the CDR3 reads TGTGCCTGGAGTGTGGGAAGCAACACTGAAGCTTTCTTT. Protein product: CAWSVGSNTEAFF.

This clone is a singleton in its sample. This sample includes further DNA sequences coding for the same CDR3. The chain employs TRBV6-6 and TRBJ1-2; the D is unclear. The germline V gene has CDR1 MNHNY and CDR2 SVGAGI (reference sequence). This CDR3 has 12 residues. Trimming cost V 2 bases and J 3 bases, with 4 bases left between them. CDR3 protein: CASSYGDYGYTF. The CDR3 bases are TGTGCCAGCAGTTACGGCGACTATGGCTACACCTTC.

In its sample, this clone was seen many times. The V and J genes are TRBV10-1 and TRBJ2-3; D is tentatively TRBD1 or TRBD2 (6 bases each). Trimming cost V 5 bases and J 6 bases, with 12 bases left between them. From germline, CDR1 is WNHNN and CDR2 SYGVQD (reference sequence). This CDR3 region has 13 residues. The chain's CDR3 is CASSRGVPDTQYF. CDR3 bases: TGCGCCAGCAGTAGGGGGGTACCGGATACGCAGTATTTT.

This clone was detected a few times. CDR3 nucleotide sequence: TGTGCCAGCAGTTCCGACAGGGTAGGGGCCAATGAAAAACTGTTTTTT. Translated, it gives CASSSDRVGANEKLFF. The chain links TRBV28 to TRBJ1-4; the match to TRBD1 covers 7 bases. This CDR3 has 16 residues. The germline V gene has CDR1 MDHEN and CDR2 SYDVKM. Losses at the gene ends were 4 bases for V and 5 bases for J; bases not matched to a gene: 10.

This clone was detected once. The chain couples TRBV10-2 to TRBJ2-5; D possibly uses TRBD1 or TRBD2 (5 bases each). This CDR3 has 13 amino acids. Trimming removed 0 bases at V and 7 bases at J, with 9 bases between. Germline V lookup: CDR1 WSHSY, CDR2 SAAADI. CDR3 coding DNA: TGCGCCAGCAGTGAGTCGAGAGGGGTGACCCAGTACTTC. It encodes CASSESRGVTQYF.